The next 20 T cell receptor beta chains were all read from a single sample in a study of monozygotic twins with inflammatory bowel disease. TCRdb derives one entry per CDR3 protein from the 5' RACE reads, leaving out DNA. This repertoire includes 160,000 or so distinct CDR3 sequences. The sequencing sample was made of blood. Receptors were obtained from a human donor with ulcerative colitis or Crohn's disease, or a healthy co-twin of an affected twin (not recorded which).

The chain combines TRBV9 with TRBJ1-1. This CDR3 is 13 amino acids long. Germline-derived CDR1 and CDR2 are SGDLS and YYNGEE. CDR3: CASSIDGHTEAFF.

This chain connects TRBV7-2 to TRBJ2-3. Germline-derived CDR1 and CDR2 are SGHTA and FQGNSA. The CDR3 covers 15 residues. The CDR3: CASSLVVGRTDTQYF.

This chain connects TRBV7-9 to TRBJ2-1; TCRdb's assignment of TRBD2 cannot be checked, as there is no DNA. Germline lookup yields CDR1 SEHNR and CDR2 FQNEAQ (reference sequence). The CDR3 consists of 16 residues. This CDR3 is CASSLGLAGLYNEQFF.

The chain has TRBV6-2 or TRBV6-3 and TRBJ2-7. CDR3 length: 15 residues. CDR1 MNHEY and CDR2 SVGEGT come from the germline V gene. The CDR3 sequence is CASSYSRDLGYEQYF.

The chain employs TRBV29-1 and TRBJ2-1; the D gene TCRdb calls, TRBD1, cannot be checked with no DNA. Germline V gives CDR1 SQVTM, CDR2 ANQGSEA. The CDR3 sequence is 13 residues long. CDR3 in amino acids: CSVAGATYNEQFF.

This chain joins TRBV20-1 and TRBJ2-3; TCRdb names TRBD2, which stays unverified in the absence of DNA. The CDR3 has 14 amino acids. Germline V lookup: CDR1 DFQATT, CDR2 SNEGSKA (reference sequence). CDR3 sequence: CSATREGRTDTQYF.

Measured by frequency, this clonotype is medium-sized. The chain uses TRBV4-3 and TRBJ2-2; lacking DNA, the TRBD2 call made by TCRdb goes unchecked. The CDR3 has 16 amino acids. Looked up from germline, CDR1 is LGHNA and CDR2 is YSLEER. Here the CDR3 reads CASSQDRARLGGELFF.

V is TRBV7-9 and J is TRBJ2-1; without DNA, the TCRdb call of TRBD2 cannot be checked. CDR3 size: 17 residues. Germline V gene lookup returns CDR1 SEHNR and CDR2 FQNEAQ (reference sequence). The CDR3 sequence is CASSLGGLAGLYNEQFF.

V usage is TRBV9 and J usage is TRBJ2-1; TCRdb's D call of TRBD2 is untestable without DNA. Germline V CDR1 and CDR2: SGDLS, YYNGEE. The CDR3 contains 18 residues. The CDR3 sequence: CASSALLTSGGAYNEQFF.

V gene TRBV20-1 combines with J gene TRBJ2-2; with no DNA, the TCRdb D assignment of TRBD1 cannot be verified. The CDR3 totals 15 residues. Germline V gene data show CDR1 as DFQATT and CDR2 as SNEGSKA (reference sequence). CDR3 amino acids: CSARDSGQDTGELFF.

The rearrangement uses TRBV24-1 and TRBJ2-5; no DNA is available, so the TRBD2 call from TCRdb remains unchecked. Germline V CDR1 and CDR2: KGHDR, SFDVKD. This CDR3 has 16 amino acids. CDR3 loop: CATSDFVAGSQETQYF.

The rearrangement uses TRBV2 and TRBJ1-6. The CDR3 contains 15 residues. Germline CDR1 and CDR2: SNHLY and FYNNEI. The CDR3 protein is CASSEQTGGRSPLHF.

The chain carries TRBV12-3 or TRBV12-4 and TRBJ2-1; with no DNA, the TCRdb D assignment of TRBD2 cannot be verified. The CDR3 covers 19 residues. The CDR3 is CASVTEDFLAHGAYNEQFF.

The chain combines TRBV6-2 or TRBV6-3 with TRBJ1-5; the D call from TCRdb, TRBD1, cannot be confirmed without DNA. This CDR3 comprises 15 residues. Looked up from germline, CDR1 is MNHEY and CDR2 is SVGEGT. CDR3: CASTLDRGVNQPQHF.

The chain carries TRBV9 and TRBJ1-1. The CDR3 extends over 15 amino acids. From germline, CDR1 is SGDLS and CDR2 YYNGEE. This chain's CDR3 is CASSVDENLNTEAFF.

The rearrangement links TRBV4-3 to TRBJ2-7; the TCRdb D gene call, TRBD1, has no DNA to confirm it. Germline V lookup: CDR1 LGHNA, CDR2 YSLEER. The CDR3 is made up of 14 amino acids. CDR3 in amino acids: CASSQERQFYEQYF.

The rearrangement uses TRBV27 and TRBJ1-2. Germline CDR1 reads MNHEY; CDR2 reads SMNVEV (reference sequence). The CDR3 totals 13 residues. This CDR3 is CASSLLGFDGYTF.

The V gene is TRBV28, the J gene TRBJ2-7; the TCRdb call, TRBD1, lacks DNA for checking. CDR3 length: 15 amino acids. CDR1 and CDR2 (germline): MDHEN, SYDVKM. The CDR3 loop reads CASSLRLTGPYEQYF.

The chain joins TRBV5-1 to TRBJ2-3. Germline V lookup: CDR1 SGHRS, CDR2 YFSETQ. The CDR3 runs 15 residues. The chain's CDR3 is CASSPSRGDTDTQYF.

The genes are TRBV9 and TRBJ1-6; TCRdb's D call of TRBD1 is untestable without DNA. Germline-derived CDR1 and CDR2 are SGDLS and YYNGEE. This CDR3 is 15 amino acids long. The CDR3 region is CASSMGTLYNSPLHF.